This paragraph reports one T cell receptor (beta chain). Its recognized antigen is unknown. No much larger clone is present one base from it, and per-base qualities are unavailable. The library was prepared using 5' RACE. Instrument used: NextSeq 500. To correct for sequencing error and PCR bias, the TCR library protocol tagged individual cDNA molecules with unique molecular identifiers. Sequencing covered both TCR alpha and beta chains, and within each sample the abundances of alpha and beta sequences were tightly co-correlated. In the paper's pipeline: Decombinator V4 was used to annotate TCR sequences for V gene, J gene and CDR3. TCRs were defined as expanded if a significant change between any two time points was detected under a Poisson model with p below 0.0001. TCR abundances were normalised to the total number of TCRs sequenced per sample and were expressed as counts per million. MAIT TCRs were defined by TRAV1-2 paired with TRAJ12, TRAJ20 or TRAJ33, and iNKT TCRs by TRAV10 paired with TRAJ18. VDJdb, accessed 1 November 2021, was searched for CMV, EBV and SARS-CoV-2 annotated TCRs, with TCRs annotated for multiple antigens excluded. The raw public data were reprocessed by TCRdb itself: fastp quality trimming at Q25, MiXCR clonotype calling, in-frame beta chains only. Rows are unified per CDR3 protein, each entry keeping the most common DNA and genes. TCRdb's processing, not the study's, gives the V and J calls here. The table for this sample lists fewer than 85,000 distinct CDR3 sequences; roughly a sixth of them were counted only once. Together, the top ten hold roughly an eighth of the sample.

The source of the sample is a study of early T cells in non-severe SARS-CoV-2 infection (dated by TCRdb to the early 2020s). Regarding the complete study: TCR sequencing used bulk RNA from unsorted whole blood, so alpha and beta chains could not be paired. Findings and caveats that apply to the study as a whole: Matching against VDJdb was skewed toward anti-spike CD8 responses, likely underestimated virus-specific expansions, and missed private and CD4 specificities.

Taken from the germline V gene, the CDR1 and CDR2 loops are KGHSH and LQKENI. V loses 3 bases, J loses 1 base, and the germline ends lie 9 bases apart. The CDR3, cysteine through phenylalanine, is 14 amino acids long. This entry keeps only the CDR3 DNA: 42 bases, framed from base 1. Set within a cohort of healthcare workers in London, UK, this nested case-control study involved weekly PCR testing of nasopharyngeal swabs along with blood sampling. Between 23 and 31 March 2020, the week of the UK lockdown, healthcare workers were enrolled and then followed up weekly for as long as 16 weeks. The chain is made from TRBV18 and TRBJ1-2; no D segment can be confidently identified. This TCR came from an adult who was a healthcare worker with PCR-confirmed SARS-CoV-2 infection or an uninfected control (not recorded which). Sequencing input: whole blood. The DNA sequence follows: TGTGCCAGCTCACCTTGGGCCCTTAACTATGGCTACACCTTC. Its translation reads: CASSPWALNYGYTF.